The 21 T cell receptor beta chains in this list originate from one sample, sequenced in a study of shared clonotypes between healthy human individuals. Libraries were prepared by immunoSEQ multiplex PCR; TCRdb keeps only in-frame clonotypes and omits some of them. The top ten clones hold about 1.1% of a sample with some 2,000,000 clones, 85% to 95% of them seen once. Only CD45RO-negative cells positively selected for CCR7 counted as naive CD8 cells, so terminally differentiated effector memory CD45RA+ cells were excluded. The sequencing input was naive CD8+ T cells sorted from blood. The receptors originated from a man younger than 35 in good health.

This clone was counted once. The V gene is TRBV7-9, the J gene TRBJ2-1, with 9 bases that match TRBD2. After removal of 3 bases from V and 8 bases from J, the junction contained 5 bases not matched to a gene. The CDR3 has 14 amino acids. The V gene's germline CDR1 is SEHNR and CDR2 FQNEAQ (reference sequence). The CDR3 nucleotides read TGTGCCAGCAGCTTGATAGCGGGGGTTGATGAGCAGTTCTTC. Translated, it gives CASSLIAGVDEQFF. Complete variable domain (other parts from reference TRBV7-9 and TRBJ2-1): DTGVSQNPRHKITKRGQNVTFRCDPISEHNRLYWYRQTLGQGPEFLTYFQNEAQLEKSRLLSDRFSAERPKGSFSTLEIQRTEQGDSAMYLCASSLIAGVDEQFFGPGTRLTVL.

The V and J genes are TRBV30 and TRBJ2-1; tentatively, D is TRBD2 (5 bases). CDR3 size: 13 residues. Germline values: CDR1 GTSNPN, CDR2 SVGIG (reference sequence). The ends were cut back, 5 bases at V and 3 bases at J, with 11 bases in the middle. The CDR3 region is CAWGYGVYNEQFF. DNA for the CDR3: TGTGCCTGGGGATACGGGGTCTACAATGAGCAGTTCTTC.

As for this clone: At one boundary the junction diverges from the germline segment, which might be a read error. This chain connects TRBV7-9 to TRBJ1-1; D perhaps matches TRBD1 (5 bases). From germline, CDR1 is SEHNR and CDR2 FQNEAQ (reference sequence). The CDR3 totals 13 residues. The CDR3 DNA reads TGTGCCAGCAACTTAGGGGCGAGTACTGAAGCTTTCTTT. It codes for CASNLGASTEAFF.

V usage is TRBV2 and J usage is TRBJ2-3; possibly TRBD2 for D (6 bases). There are 15 residues in the CDR3. The germline V gene has CDR1 SNHLY and CDR2 FYNNEI. The V end was cut by 6 bases, the J end by 0 bases, with 13 bases between. The DNA for the CDR3 is TGTGCCAGCAGGGAGGGGCGGGATAGCACAGATACGCAGTATTTT. Translating it yields CASREGRDSTDTQYF.

The rearrangement joins TRBV6-5 to TRBJ2-1; 8 nucleotides line up with TRBD2. V lost 5 bases to trimming and J lost 4 bases; unmatched junction nucleotides: 7. Germline lookup yields CDR1 MNHEY and CDR2 SVGAGI. The CDR3 extends over 15 amino acids. The CDR3 DNA reads TGTGCCAGCAGTACAGGTAGCGGGACTTACAATGAGCAGTTCTTC. Protein: CASSTGSGTYNEQFF.

V is TRBV7-3 and J is TRBJ2-7, with D hard to call. The CDR3 is made up of 15 amino acids. V gave up 5 bases and J gave up 3 bases, with 17 bases separating them. The germline V gene has CDR1 SGHTA and CDR2 FQGTGA. Written as DNA, the CDR3 is TGTGCCAGCAGCACCCACAGTTATTTCCACTACGAGCAGTACTTC. It encodes CASSTHSYFHYEQYF.

The chain joins TRBV7-9 to TRBJ2-3, with a weak D call TRBD1 (5 bases). Germline V gene data show CDR1 as SEHNR and CDR2 as FQNEAQ (reference sequence). The CDR3 contains 13 residues. The germline V and J ends were trimmed by 6 bases and 0 bases, with 7 bases remaining between them. The CDR3 sequence: CASRQESTDTQYF. For the CDR3, the DNA is TGTGCCAGCAGACAGGAGAGCACAGATACGCAGTATTTT.

V gene TRBV7-8 combines with J gene TRBJ2-1; TRBD2 matches at 13 bases. Germline V gene lookup returns CDR1 SGHVS and CDR2 FQNEAQ. V lost 1 base, J lost 2 bases, and 5 bases stayed unmatched. The CDR3 sequence is 18 residues long. CDR3 sequence: CASSLGLAGGLPYNEQFF. The DNA of the CDR3 is TGTGCCAGCAGCTTAGGACTAGCGGGGGGTCTACCCTACAATGAGCAGTTCTTC.

This sequence joins TRBV10-2 and TRBJ1-4; D uncertain. Germline V gene sequence: CDR1 WSHSY, CDR2 SAAADI. CDR3 length equals 14 residues. Trimming took 7 bases from V and 8 from J, leaving 17 bases between them. CDR3 coding DNA: TGCGCCAGCACCGGGAACCTTAGAGGGGAAAAACTGTTTTTT. It codes for CASTGNLRGEKLFF.

CDR3 coding DNA: TGTGCCATCAGCACCGGGACAGAGTACCAAGAGACCCAGTACTTC. The encoded protein is CAISTGTEYQETQYF. V gene TRBV10-3 combines with J gene TRBJ2-5, with 7 nucleotides matching TRBD1. After removal of 6 bases from V and 0 bases from J, the junction contained 7 bases not matched to a gene. This CDR3 is 15 amino acids long. The germline CDR1 and CDR2 sequences are ENHRY and SYGVKD.

Concerning this clone itself: This could be a read error, since a much larger clone is one nucleotide away. The chain links TRBV30 to TRBJ1-1; tentative D call: TRBD1 (5 bases). Germline V CDR1 and CDR2: GTSNPN, SVGIG (reference sequence). This CDR3 has 13 residues. Trimming stripped 1 base from V and 0 bases from J, with 6 bases between. DNA of the CDR3: TGTGCCTGGAGTGCACAGGTGAACACTGAAGCTTTCTTT. This sequence encodes CAWSAQVNTEAFF.

This sequence joins TRBV7-8 and TRBJ2-1; TRBD2 aligns across 11 bases. Trimming removed 4 bases from V and 9 bases from J; junction bases left unmatched: 11. The CDR3 runs to 16 residues. Per the germline V gene, CDR1 is SGHVS and CDR2 is FQNEAQ. CDR3 loop: CASSSQLAGVGGEQFF. In nucleotides, the CDR3 is TGTGCCAGCAGCTCCCAACTAGCGGGAGTAGGGGGTGAGCAGTTCTTC.

The chain recombines TRBV28 with TRBJ2-7, with D perhaps matching TRBD2 (5 bases). The V and J ends lost 6 bases and 0 bases respectively, with 12 bases between them. This CDR3 is built from 14 residues. Looked up from germline, CDR1 is MDHEN and CDR2 is SYDVKM. This CDR3 is CASSHGLDSYEQYF. The DNA of the CDR3 is TGTGCCAGCAGCCACGGACTGGACTCCTACGAGCAGTACTTC.

The chain has TRBV11-2 and TRBJ2-7; unclear D gene. CDR3 length: 13 amino acids. The V and J ends lost 7 bases and 1 base respectively, with 11 bases between them. Germline CDR1 reads SGHAT; CDR2 reads FQNNGV. CDR3 protein: CASNNIGSYEQYF. The CDR3 region has the DNA TGTGCCAGCAATAATATCGGGTCCTACGAGCAGTACTTC. The complete variable domain, with remaining parts taken from reference TRBV11-2 and TRBJ2-7, reads EAGVAQSPRYKIIEKRQSVAFWCNPISGHATLYWYQQILGQGPKLLIQFQNNGVVDDSQLPKDRFSAERLKGVDSTLKIQPAKLEDSAVYLCASNNIGSYEQYFGPGTRLTVT.

V usage is TRBV7-9 and J usage is TRBJ1-5; D possibly corresponds to TRBD1 (5 bases). The CDR3 sequence is 13 residues long. Germline V gene sequence: CDR1 SEHNR, CDR2 FQNEAQ (reference sequence). Trimming removed 3 bases from V and 9 bases from J, with 12 bases in between. CDR3 bases: TGTGCCAGCAGCTTTACAGGCGGGGGGCCCCAGCATTTT. Its protein is CASSFTGGGPQHF.

The chain links TRBV19 to TRBJ2-2; weak D call: TRBD1 (6 bases). Germline CDR1 is LNHDA and CDR2 is SQIVND (reference sequence). The CDR3 loop spans 16 amino acids. V lost 2 bases to trimming and J lost 0 bases, with 10 bases between them. CDR3 bases: TGTGCCAGTAGTATATTTGCAGGGGCGAACACCGGGGAGCTGTTTTTT. Encoded protein: CASSIFAGANTGELFF.

This chain connects TRBV9 to TRBJ1-1, with D tentatively TRBD1 (5 bases). Germline V lookup: CDR1 SGDLS, CDR2 YYNGEE. Between the trimmed V and J ends, which lost 3 bases and 1 base, there was a span of 13 bases. This CDR3 is built from 15 residues. CDR3 in DNA: TGTGCCAGCAGCGGGTCAGGCGGGGGGAACACTGAAGCTTTCTTT. It specifies CASSGSGGGNTEAFF.

This chain uses TRBV6-8 with TRBJ2-7; D uncertain. This CDR3 contains 12 residues. CDR1 is MNHGY, CDR2 SAAAGT, per germline. V was pared by 6 bases and J by 2 bases, with 8 bases between. The CDR3 coding sequence is TGTGCCAGCAGGGACGGAACCTACGAGCAGTACTTC. Translation gives CASRDGTYEQYF.

The chain carries TRBV2 and TRBJ1-4; D is uncertain. This CDR3 is built from 14 residues. Germline CDR1 reads SNHLY; CDR2 reads FYNNEI. Trimming took off 3 bases at V and 7 bases at J, with 12 bases between the two ends. The CDR3, as DNA: TGTGCCAGCAGTGATGGGGAAGACTCTGAAAAACTGTTTTTT. Protein sequence: CASSDGEDSEKLFF.

The J gene is TRBJ1-2, the V gene TRBV7-9; D perhaps matches TRBD1 (6 bases). The CDR3 length is 13 residues. Per the germline V gene, CDR1 is SEHNR and CDR2 is FQNEAQ (reference sequence). V was trimmed by 2 bases and J by 7 bases, leaving 11 bases between them. As DNA, the CDR3 is TGTGCCAGCAGCTTACTGGGGGCTAGTGGCTACACCTTC. Encoded protein: CASSLLGASGYTF.

This chain joins TRBV19 and TRBJ2-1, with D unresolved. CDR1 and CDR2 (germline): LNHDA, SQIVND (reference sequence). Trimming pared 3 bases from V and 9 bases from J, leaving 6 bases between. This CDR3 contains 11 residues. In nucleotides, the CDR3 is TGTGCCAGTAGTATTTCTGTTGAGCAGTTCTTC. It translates to CASSISVEQFF.